This T cell receptor (beta chain) comes out of a study of identical twins. This clonotype was picked up a small number of times. TCRdb recomputed calls from the 5' RACE reads with MiXCR, one row per CDR3 protein. Here the sample spans approximately 210,000 distinct CDR3 sequences, over 5% being singletons. These data were also reused for a study on T cells expressing NK-cell markers.

The sample taken for sequencing was CD8+ T cells sorted from blood. The clonotype comes from a woman in her late teens or twenties in good health.

CDR3 bases: TGTGCCAGCAGTTACGAGCTACTAGCGGATTACAATGAGCAGTTCTTC. Residues: CASSYELLADYNEQFF. V usage is TRBV6-5 and J usage is TRBJ2-1; 8 nucleotides agree with TRBD2. This CDR3 contains 16 residues. The V gene end was trimmed by 2 bases and the J gene end by 4 bases; junction bases not matched to a gene: 7. CDR1 is MNHEY, CDR2 SVGAGI, per germline.